This entry features one TCR beta chain sequence. Its antigen remains unidentified. The data stem from a study of cytomegalovirus exposure and HLA in healthy donors. Study-wide findings and caveats: Follow-up analysis found HLA locus-dependent TCR association rates, highest for DRB1 and lowest for HLA-C.

Germline loops: CDR1 LNHDA, CDR2 SQIVND (reference sequence). Losses at the gene ends were 5 bases for V and 4 bases for J; bases not matched to a gene: 3. The CDR3 runs 13 residues. The PCR ran on 60 Vbeta and 13 Jbeta primers. Libraries were prepared by immunoSEQ multiplex PCR; TCRdb keeps only in-frame clonotypes and omits some of them. The sample yields approximately 190,000 clones, roughly 70% seen once. This rearrangement joins TRBV19 to TRBJ2-7; 9 bases agree with TRBD1. Material: PBMCs. This receptor was obtained from a man between 35 and 55 years old in good health and CMV-seropositive. CDR3 DNA: TGTGCCAGTAGTGGGACAGGGCGGTACGAGCAGTACTTC. It is translated as CASSGTGRYEQYF.